What follows are 15 T cell receptor beta chains derived from one specimen sequenced in a study of T cells after somatic rescue of genetic block. TCRdb's table, derived via immunoSEQ multiplex PCR, lists solely in-frame clones and lacks some. The table includes about 110,000 clones, about nine tenths detected once. The sequenced sample consisted of peripheral blood mononuclear cells (PBMCs). Every receptor here comes from a woman under 30.

The CDR3 reads CASSLQPLAGSSYNEQFF. DNA for the CDR3: TGTGCCAGCAGCTTACAACCCTTAGCGGGGAGCTCCTACAATGAGCAGTTCTTC. This sequence joins TRBV7-3 and TRBJ2-1, with 8 bases identical to TRBD2. The V and J ends lost 2 bases and 0 bases, in that order; junction bases with no gene match: 9. CDR1 is SGHTA and CDR2 is FQGTGA in the germline V gene. The length of the CDR3 is 18 residues.

The genes are TRBV11-3 and TRBJ2-1; 7 bases are shared with TRBD2. Germline V CDR1 and CDR2: SGHNT, YENEEA. V lost 5 bases and J lost 7; bases outside the gene matches: 5. The CDR3 covers 13 residues. The CDR3 region is CASSPLGGNEQFF. The CDR3 DNA reads TGTGCCAGCAGCCCTCTCGGGGGGAATGAGCAGTTCTTC.

This clone was picked up one time. The chain carries TRBV28 and TRBJ1-1; possible D gene TRBD1, 5 bases. The V end lost 10 bases, the J end lost 9 bases, and 21 bases lay between the germline ends. Germline V lookup: CDR1 MDHEN, CDR2 SYDVKM. The CDR3 has 13 residues. The CDR3 bases are TGTGCCACCTTTCTATCGGACAAGGGGAAAGCTTTCTTT. It is translated as CATFLSDKGKAFF. Combining the CDR3 with reference TRBV28 and TRBJ1-1 gives the whole variable domain DVKVTQSSRYLVKRTGEKVFLECVQDMDHENMFWYRQDPGLGLRLIYFSYDVKMKEKGDIPEGYSVSREKKERFSLILESASTNQTSMYLCATFLSDKGKAFFGQGTRLTVV.

The chain is built from TRBV19 and TRBJ1-6; weak D call: TRBD1 (5 bases). Germline CDR1 LNHDA, CDR2 SQIVND (reference sequence). V was shortened by 5 bases and J by 9 bases, with 14 bases between the two germline ends. The CDR3 contains 14 residues. The CDR3 DNA reads TGTGCCAGTAGTTGGGACCGGTTGAGTTCACCCCTCCACTTT. Translation: CASSWDRLSSPLHF.

The V call is TRBV20-1, the J call TRBJ2-7; no firm D call. Trimming shortened V by 0 bases and J by 6 bases, and 6 bases separated the two germline ends. Germline V CDR1 and CDR2: DFQATT, SNEGSKA (reference sequence). The CDR3 length is 11 residues. In DNA, the CDR3 is TGCAGTGCTAGAGATCTCGGCGAGCAGTACTTC. Protein sequence: CSARDLGEQYF.

This chain links TRBV29-1 with TRBJ2-7; 7 bases are a match to TRBD2. V gave up 4 bases and J gave up 2 bases; unmatched junction bases: 2. From germline, CDR1 is SQVTM and CDR2 ANQGSEA. This CDR3 has 12 amino acids. The CDR3 spells CSVGAGAYEQYF. The CDR3 region has the DNA TGCAGCGTTGGGGCGGGAGCCTACGAGCAGTACTTC.

The chain employs TRBV19 and TRBJ2-1, with TRBD2 matching over 10 bases. This CDR3 contains 15 residues. Germline CDR1 and CDR2: LNHDA and SQIVND (reference sequence). V lost 6 bases, J lost 3 bases, and 5 bases stayed unmatched. CDR3 sequence (DNA): TGTGCCAGTAGCCTTACTAGCGGGGACTACAATGAGCAGTTCTTC. Protein: CASSLTSGDYNEQFF.

This sequence joins TRBV7-3 and TRBJ2-5, with 7 nucleotides matching TRBD2. The CDR3 length is 17 residues. Germline values: CDR1 SGHTA, CDR2 FQGTGA. V shed 0 bases and J 4 bases; nucleotides not matched to a gene: 11. CDR3 region: CASSLTGGGLKTETQYF. The CDR3 nucleotides read TGTGCCAGCAGCTTAACTGGGGGAGGGTTAAAGACAGAGACCCAGTACTTC.

This rearrangement joins TRBV19 to TRBJ2-7, with 7 bases lining up with TRBD1. The CDR3 is 14 amino acids. V gave up 6 bases and J gave up 2 bases; unmatched junction bases: 7. Germline values: CDR1 LNHDA, CDR2 SQIVND (reference sequence). For the CDR3, the DNA is TGTGCCAGTAGGTACGGTACAGGGGCCTACGAGCAGTACTTC. Translation gives CASRYGTGAYEQYF.

This clone was recorded only once. The V call is TRBV7-3, the J call TRBJ2-6; 7 bases fit TRBD2. The trim removed 4 bases at V and 4 bases at J, leaving 7 bases unmatched. The CDR3 length is 16 residues. From germline, CDR1 is SGHTA and CDR2 FQGTGA. CDR3 residues: CASSSPGLRGANVLTF. CDR3 in DNA: TGTGCCAGCAGCTCTCCGGGACTAAGGGGGGCCAACGTCCTGACTTTC.

The chain links TRBV2 to TRBJ1-5; D is perhaps TRBD1 (5 bases). Trimming removed 8 bases at V and 0 bases at J, with 14 bases between. The germline V gene has CDR1 SNHLY and CDR2 FYNNEI. The CDR3 loop spans 15 amino acids. The CDR3 reads CASGGAPYSNQPQHF. In nucleotides, the CDR3 is TGTGCCAGCGGGGGAGCTCCGTATAGCAATCAGCCCCAGCATTTT.

The gene calls are TRBV4-2 and TRBJ2-3; 13 bases are a match to TRBD2. Germline V lookup: CDR1 LGHNA, CDR2 YNFKEQ. The CDR3 totals 16 residues. With 1 base clipped from V and 4 bases from J, the junction kept 2 bases outside the gene matches. CDR3 DNA: TGTGCCAGCAGCCAAGCAGGGACTAGCGGGGCAGATACGCAGTATTTT. It codes for CASSQAGTSGADTQYF.

V and J are TRBV19 and TRBJ2-3, with D hard to call. There are 12 residues in the CDR3. Germline values: CDR1 LNHDA, CDR2 SQIVND (reference sequence). The V gene lost 1 base and the J gene lost 5 bases, with 4 bases spanning the gap. DNA of the CDR3: TGTGCCAGTAGTATAGGGGGAGATACGCAGTATTTT. Translation: CASSIGGDTQYF.

The chain recombines TRBV29-1 with TRBJ1-1; the D gene is possibly TRBD1 (5 bases). Germline V lookup: CDR1 SQVTM, CDR2 ANQGSEA. The CDR3 runs to 16 residues. Trimming pared 7 bases from V and 2 bases from J, leaving 23 bases between. The CDR3 loop reads CSAIRTSLRGNTEAFF. CDR3 nucleotides: TGCAGCGCCATCCGGACCTCCCTGAGGGGCAACACTGAAGCTTTCTTT.

The rearrangement uses TRBV27 and TRBJ2-1; D is unclear. Trimming removed 2 bases at V and 3 bases at J, with 11 bases between. Germline CDR1 MNHEY, CDR2 SMNVEV (reference sequence). This CDR3 has 15 amino acids. CDR3 coding DNA: TGTGCCAGCAGTTTAGATCCACTAAACTACAATGAGCAGTTCTTC. Translation gives CASSLDPLNYNEQFF.